This T cell receptor beta chain was recorded in a study of T cells in Graves' hyperthyroidism and ophthalmopathy (dated by TCRdb to between 2019 and 2020). With respect to the entire study: Peripheral blood samples were taken at initial diagnosis, before any treatment was given. Prospective prediction of ophthalmopathy was tested in an independent validation cohort of some 19 hyperthyroidism patients and 17 patients who later progressed to ophthalmopathy. According to the paper, TCR Vbeta CDR3 sequencing was carried out on over 130 peripheral blood samples, which came from 40 to 45 ophthalmopathy, under 80 hyperthyroidism and some 17 progressor patients. For training and testing, the approximately 97 patients in the discovery cohort were randomly divided in a 7:3 ratio. After blood sampling, hyperthyroidism patients were treated with methimazole at a starting dose of 30 mg daily, and ophthalmopathy patients were treated with high-dose intravenous methylprednisolone. The study also compared thyroid tissue and blood T-cell repertoires from about six Graves' hyperthyroidism patients. A discovery cohort of roughly 96 patients, roughly 45 with Graves' ophthalmopathy and about 58 with stable Graves' hyperthyroidism, was used to find distinguishing TCR V-J signatures.

Including cysteine and phenylalanine, the CDR3 has 18 amino acids. Only the CDR3 part of the read is kept: 54 bases, read in frame from the first base. At the junction V is shortened by 6 bases and J by 7 bases; bases outside the gene matches: 17. Summary of the overall study and its limitations: A 13 V-J signature model separated ophthalmopathy from stable hyperthyroidism, with around 91% sensitivity and approximately 81% specificity in cross-validation and 80%/75% in testing. Sample size was not statistically predetermined, and investigators were not blinded to group allocation. In validation, the model predicted progression to ophthalmopathy with about 71% sensitivity and roughly 75% specificity, a median of roughly seven months before onset. Blood samples also contained most of the expanded thyroid clonotypes (frequency above 0.001), which suggests that blood repertoires may reflect thyroid immune responses.

This clonotype came up a few times. The specificity of this receptor is unknown. One base away there is no much larger clone; base qualities are not given. The hyperthyroidism patients were between 18 and 65 years old and newly diagnosed, with a disease duration of less than 2 months. Exclusion was applied to patients with uncontrolled infections, other autoimmune diseases, pregnancy or lactation. Clinical symptoms, serum thyroxine and TRAb, thyroid ultrasound, and orbital computed tomography formed the basis for the diagnoses. Blood from progressor patients was drawn when they were first diagnosed with hyperthyroidism, before any ophthalmopathy symptoms appeared. PBMCs were isolated from 7.5 to 10 ml of fresh peripheral blood by Ficoll-Paque density gradient centrifugation. Patients classed as progressors first received a Graves' hyperthyroidism diagnosis and then went on to develop ophthalmopathy during follow-up. Total RNA was extracted using Trizol reagent, and RNA quality was assessed on an Agilent 2100 Bioanalyzer.

The TCR beta CDR3 regions were amplified from RNA transcripts. A first-round RT-PCR of the TCR CDR3 used the HTBI primer set with the Qiagen OneStep RT-PCR kit. Libraries were constructed in a second round of multiplex PCR, after which size selection and purification were performed. Sequencing of the libraries was done on an Illumina HiSeq2000 using paired-end 100 bp reads. On the study's bioinformatics: SOAPnuke was used to process the raw data, throwing out any read that contained adapters or uncalled bases, had a mean Phred below 15, or lacked an exact constant-primer or identifier match. COPE v1.2.5 was used to merge high-quality paired reads, and clonotypes were defined as unique nucleotide sequences. MiTCR v1.1 was used to align the clonotypes against IMGT TRBV, TRBD and TRBJ reference segments. Analysis was restricted to V-J combinations with a frequency above 0.0001, which covered about 99% of repertoires. A TCS score was defined as the ratio of F50 (clonal expansion) to E x V (chaos), with BLOSUM62-based TCRdist applied between CDR3 peptides within each V-J. Welch's t-statistics and random forest reduced 514 V-J features to 10 to 15, which were used in a naive Bayes classifier (R e1071). The public sequencing data were trimmed at Q25 with fastp and processed into clonotypes with MiXCR by TCRdb, which kept only in-frame beta chains. One record per CDR3 amino acid sequence lists the most common genes and DNA. These V and J calls rely on TCRdb rather than the paper's analysis. Counted in this sample were around 380,000 distinct CDR3 sequences; about 13% of them appeared once. The ten top clones hold more than 20% of the sample.

The sequence links TRBV12-3 or TRBV12-4 to TRBJ2-1, with 11 junctional bases fitting TRBD2. The sequenced sample consisted of blood. This receptor was obtained from a man aged 25-40 years with Graves' hyperthyroidism that later progressed to Graves' ophthalmopathy. The DNA sequence is TGTGCCAGCAGATCCCTGGGGGTAGCGGGGGGGCCGGGGAATGAGCAGTTCTTC. It specifies CASRSLGVAGGPGNEQFF.